The 30 T cell receptor beta chains below all came from one sample that was sequenced in a study of blood T cell repertoires in COVID-19. Here immunoSEQ multiplex PCR was the method, and the copy in TCRdb shows in-frame clones only, minus some. The repertoire holds over 40,000 clones, with roughly 82% as singletons. The sample was peripheral blood. The receptors come from a human donor in a cohort sampled during active COVID-19.

V is TRBV15 and J is TRBJ2-1; TRBD2 agrees at 12 bases. CDR1 is LNHNV, CDR2 YYDKDF, per germline (reference sequence). The CDR3 has 23 amino acids. The junction had 18 bases not matched to a gene; V was cut back by 0 bases and J by 0 bases. CDR3 region: CATSRDRGPLAGGTYSSYNEQFF. The CDR3 DNA reads as TGTGCCACCAGCAGAGATAGGGGACCACTAGCGGGAGGAACCTATAGCTCCTACAATGAGCAGTTCTTC.

This clone was seen a few times. The J gene is TRBJ2-1, the V gene TRBV6-2 or TRBV6-3; D gene uncertain. The germline V and J ends were trimmed by 0 bases and 9 bases, with 9 bases remaining between them. Germline assignment: CDR1 MNHEY and CDR2 SVGEGT. The CDR3 sequence is 13 residues long. For the CDR3, the DNA is TGTGCCAGCAGTTACTCTGGCTTGGTTGAGCAGTTCTTC. Protein product: CASSYSGLVEQFF.

The sample holds one count of this clone. V and J are TRBV19 and TRBJ1-1; D unclear. Trimming shortened V by 2 bases and J by 1 base, and 5 bases separated the two germline ends. In germline, CDR1 is LNHDA, CDR2 SQIVND (reference sequence). The CDR3 has 13 amino acids. The CDR3 loop reads CASSIRENTEAFF. The DNA for the CDR3 is TGTGCCAGTAGTATAAGAGAGAACACTGAAGCTTTCTTT. The entire variable domain, with the rest obtained from reference TRBV19 and TRBJ1-1, is as follows: DGGITQSPKYLFRKEGQNVTLSCEQNLNHDAMYWYRQDPGQGLRLIYYSQIVNDFQKGDIAEGYSVSREKKESFPLTVTSAQKNPTAFYLCASSIRENTEAFFGQGTRLTVV.

This chain joins TRBV6-5 and TRBJ2-1, with D tentatively TRBD2 (5 bases). The ends were cut back, 2 bases at V and 12 bases at J, with 14 bases in the middle. The germline CDR1 and CDR2 sequences are MNHEY and SVGAGI. This CDR3 contains 13 residues. For the CDR3, the DNA is TGTGCCAGCAGTTACGGACCCCGGGGTGTGCAGTTCTTC. It is translated as CASSYGPRGVQFF.

The genes are TRBV19 and TRBJ1-3; D unresolved. Trimming stripped 6 bases from V and 0 bases from J, with 12 bases between. Germline CDR1 reads LNHDA; CDR2 reads SQIVND (reference sequence). The CDR3 totals 15 residues. The CDR3 loop is CASSPERVSGNTIYF. The CDR3 coding sequence is TGTGCCAGTAGCCCAGAGAGGGTCTCTGGAAACACCATATATTTT.

This chain links TRBV5-1 with TRBJ2-7; D is perhaps TRBD2 (5 bases). This CDR3 spans 13 amino acids. Trimming removed 4 bases from V and 0 bases from J, with 8 bases in between. Germline assignment: CDR1 SGHRS and CDR2 YFSETQ. In DNA, the CDR3 is TGCGCCAGCAGCCCTACTAGCTCCTACGAGCAGTACTTC. This gives the protein CASSPTSSYEQYF. The full variable domain, in which reference TRBV5-1 and TRBJ2-7 provide the parts outside the CDR3, is KAGVTQTPRYLIKTRGQQVTLSCSPISGHRSVSWYQQTPGQGLQFLFEYFSETQRNKGNFPGRFSGRQFSNSRSEMNVSTLELGDSALYLCASSPTSSYEQYFGPGTRLTVT.

The chain links TRBV6-1 to TRBJ2-1; 8 positions match TRBD1. The CDR3 is 15 residues long. CDR1 MNHNS and CDR2 SASEGT come from the germline V gene. V lost 3 bases and J lost 4; bases outside the gene matches: 5. CDR3 bases: TGTGCCAGCAGTGATATCAGGGGGCCTTACAATGAGCAGTTCTTC. Translation gives CASSDIRGPYNEQFF.

This sequence joins TRBV3-1 (or the pseudogene TRBV3-2) and TRBJ2-2; a weak D match, TRBD1 (7 bases). Trimming cost V 7 bases and J 5 bases, with 17 bases left between them. Germline V CDR1 and CDR2: LGHDT, YNNKEL (reference sequence). The CDR3 extends over 15 amino acids. In nucleotides, the CDR3 is TGTGCCAGCAAACTGGAGGGGGCAAATACCGGGGAGCTGTTTTTT. Encoded protein: CASKLEGANTGELFF.

The gene calls are TRBV21-1 and TRBJ2-1; TRBD1 reflects the table's D call only, with no check against the DNA. TRBV21-1 is labeled a pseudogene. The CDR3 extends over 14 amino acids. DNA of the CDR3: TGTGCCAGCAGCCGGGACAGGTCGGAGGATGAGCAGTTCTTC. Protein sequence: CASSRDRSEDEQFF.

V gene TRBV5-1 combines with J gene TRBJ2-1; 9 bases fit TRBD1. Germline CDR1 SGHRS, CDR2 YFSETQ. Trimming at V came to 6 bases and at J to 4 bases, leaving 20 bases not matched to a gene. The CDR3 contains 19 residues. CDR3 nucleotide sequence: TGCGCCAGCAAATCCGGGACAGGGAGATTTGCGGGCCCTTACAATGAGCAGTTCTTC. It encodes CASKSGTGRFAGPYNEQFF.

This chain uses TRBV30 with TRBJ1-6; 10 bases agree with TRBD1. Germline V CDR1 and CDR2: GTSNPN, SVGIG (reference sequence). This CDR3 spans 15 amino acids. With 1 base clipped from V and 7 bases from J, the junction kept 4 bases outside the gene matches. DNA for the CDR3: TGTGCCTGGAGTGCGTGGGACAGGGGAAATTCACCCCTCCACTTT. Its translation is CAWSAWDRGNSPLHF. The whole variable domain, remainder taken from reference TRBV30 and TRBJ1-6, is SQTIHQWPATLVQPVGSPLSLECTVEGTSNPNLYWYRQAAGRGLQLLFYSVGIGQISSEVPQNLSASRPQDRQFILSSKKLLLSDSGFYLCAWSAWDRGNSPLHFGNGTRLTVT.

This clone has only a few counts. J is TRBJ2-7 and V is TRBV30; D uncertain. The CDR3 consists of 14 residues. CDR1 and CDR2 (germline): GTSNPN, SVGIG (reference sequence). V gave up 2 bases and J gave up 3 bases, with 14 bases separating them. DNA of the CDR3: TGTGCCTGGAGTCCCCCCGGGTTTCGCTACGAGCAGTACTTC. This encodes CAWSPPGFRYEQYF.

V is TRBV27 and J is TRBJ1-5; D ambiguous. V was shortened by 3 bases and J by 7 bases, with 10 bases between the two germline ends. The CDR3 has 13 residues. Germline lookup yields CDR1 MNHEY and CDR2 SMNVEV (reference sequence). Here the CDR3 reads CASSFTEGQPQHF. As DNA, the CDR3 is TGTGCCAGCAGTTTTACAGAAGGACAGCCCCAGCATTTT.

The V and J genes are TRBV19 and TRBJ1-2; the D is unclear. From germline, CDR1 is LNHDA and CDR2 SQIVND (reference sequence). Between the trimmed V and J ends, which lost 3 bases and 4 bases, there was a span of 12 bases. This CDR3 is 14 amino acids long. For the CDR3, the DNA is TGTGCCAGTAGTATTCTCGGAGGAGGCTATGGCTACACCTTC. Its protein product is CASSILGGGYGYTF. The full variable domain, completed using reference TRBV19 and TRBJ1-2, is DGGITQSPKYLFRKEGQNVTLSCEQNLNHDAMYWYRQDPGQGLRLIYYSQIVNDFQKGDIAEGYSVSREKKESFPLTVTSAQKNPTAFYLCASSILGGGYGYTFGSGTRLTVV.

The gene calls are TRBV12-3 or TRBV12-4 and TRBJ1-5; tentatively, D is TRBD1 (5 bases). V lost 3 bases and J lost 4, with 7 bases in between. CDR3 size: 13 residues. The CDR3 nucleotides read TGTGCCAGCAGTTTCGGGGGGAATCAGCCCCAGCATTTT. Its translation: CASSFGGNQPQHF.

In the case of this clone: The junction does not match germline at one end; this may be a read error. The CDR3 bases are TGTGCTAGCAGCTCGCTAGCGGGAAGCTACAATGAGCAGTTCTTC. The encoded protein is CASSSLAGSYNEQFF. The J gene is TRBJ2-1, the V gene TRBV7-7; 9 nucleotides align to TRBD2. The CDR3 covers 15 residues. Looked up from germline, CDR1 is SSHAT and CDR2 is FNYEAQ (reference sequence).

The chain couples TRBV9 to TRBJ1-3, with 8 bases that match TRBD1. The CDR3 totals 17 residues. Germline assignment: CDR1 SGDLS and CDR2 YYNGEE. Trimming removed 3 bases from V and 4 bases from J; junction bases left unmatched: 12. The CDR3 DNA reads TGTGCCAGCAGCGCTAACCAGGGACAGGACGCAGGAAACACCATATATTTT. Translating it yields CASSANQGQDAGNTIYF.

The chain couples TRBV7-9 to TRBJ2-7, with TRBD1 as a possible D gene (6 bases). Germline V CDR1 and CDR2: SEHNR, FQNEAQ (reference sequence). The CDR3 extends over 14 amino acids. Trimming cost V 7 bases and J 3 bases, with 16 bases left between them. The DNA of the CDR3 is TGTGCCAGCACCCTGGGCCAGGGGAGCTACGAGCAGTACTTC. Amino acid sequence: CASTLGQGSYEQYF. The full variable domain, its missing parts supplied by reference TRBV7-9 and TRBJ2-7, is DTGVSQNPRHKITKRGQNVTFRCDPISEHNRLYWYRQTLGQGPEFLTYFQNEAQLEKSRLLSDRFSAERPKGSFSTLEIQRTEQGDSAMYLCASTLGQGSYEQYFGPGTRLTVT.

The rearrangement links TRBV28 to TRBJ1-2; 9 bases match TRBD1. The junction had 4 bases not matched to a gene; V was cut back by 3 bases and J by 2 bases. The germline gives CDR1 MDHEN, CDR2 SYDVKM. The CDR3 length is 15 residues. In DNA, the CDR3 is TGTGCCAGCAGTTTTGGGACAGGGAGAAACTATGGCTACACCTTC. Translated: CASSFGTGRNYGYTF.

A single count supports this clone. This rearrangement joins TRBV19 to TRBJ1-4; D possibly corresponds to TRBD1 (5 bases). The CDR3 covers 15 residues. The V gene's germline CDR1 is LNHDA and CDR2 SQIVND (reference sequence). V lost 2 bases and J lost 4, with 11 bases in between. CDR3 DNA: TGTGCCAGTAGTATACAAGGGACTGGTAATGAAAAACTGTTTTTT. It yields the protein CASSIQGTGNEKLFF.

This chain uses TRBV25-1 with TRBJ1-2; 10 positions agree with TRBD1. This CDR3 spans 13 amino acids. J lost 4 bases, V lost 6 bases, and 2 bases had no gene match. Germline CDR1 is MGHDK and CDR2 is SYGVNS. The CDR3 sequence is CASRGQGFYGYTF. For the CDR3, the DNA is TGTGCCAGCAGGGGACAGGGGTTCTATGGCTACACCTTC.

The chain uses TRBV5-1 and TRBJ2-5, with 8 bases fitting TRBD2. Germline trimming cut 7 bases from V and 0 bases from J; bases unmatched to any gene: 5. CDR3 length equals 14 residues. Looked up from germline, CDR1 is SGHRS and CDR2 is YFSETQ. The CDR3 loop reads CASGGSGDQETQYF. The CDR3, as DNA: TGCGCCAGCGGGGGTAGCGGGGACCAAGAGACCCAGTACTTC.

The rearrangement links TRBV6-2 or TRBV6-3 to TRBJ2-1; 7 bases match TRBD1. The CDR3 loop spans 15 amino acids. The germline CDR1 and CDR2 sequences are MNHEY and SVGEGT. V dropped 4 bases and J dropped 5; count of bases not matched to a gene: 8. For the CDR3, the DNA is TGTGCCAGCAGTTCCCTCGACAGGGTCAACAATGAGCAGTTCTTC. Encoded protein: CASSSLDRVNNEQFF.

The CDR3 spells CASSPGGTSTDTQYF. As DNA, the CDR3 is TGTGCCAGCTCACCGGGAGGGACTAGCACAGATACGCAGTATTTT. The chain uses TRBV18 and TRBJ2-3, with TRBD2 identical over 7 bases. The CDR3 has 15 amino acids. With 3 bases clipped from V and 0 bases from J, the junction kept 3 bases outside the gene matches. CDR1 and CDR2 from the germline V gene are KGHSH and LQKENI. The whole variable domain, filled in from reference TRBV18 and TRBJ2-3, reads NAGVMQNPRHLVRRRGQEARLRCSPMKGHSHVYWYRQLPEEGLKFMVYLQKENIIDESGMPKERFSAEFPKEGPSILRIQQVVRGDSAAYFCASSPGGTSTDTQYFGPGTRLTVL.

This clone is categorized as large. The chain couples TRBV27 to TRBJ2-1; D ambiguous. From germline, CDR1 is MNHEY and CDR2 SMNVEV (reference sequence). V lost 4 bases to trimming and J lost 9 bases, with 13 bases between them. This CDR3 is built from 13 residues. CDR3 in amino acids: CASSSTAAGEQFF. Written as DNA, the CDR3 is TGTGCCAGCAGTTCGACCGCGGCCGGTGAGCAGTTCTTC.

V and J are TRBV27 and TRBJ2-5; TRBD2 matches at 10 bases. The length of the CDR3 is 15 residues. The V gene's germline CDR1 is MNHEY and CDR2 SMNVEV (reference sequence). V trimming: 4 bases; J trimming: 4 bases; junction bases outside the gene matches: 6. In DNA, the CDR3 is TGTGCCAGCAGTTCCCTAGCGGGAGCAGGAGAGACCCAGTACTTC. As protein: CASSSLAGAGETQYF.

V usage is TRBV3-1 (or the pseudogene TRBV3-2) and J usage is TRBJ2-3; the match to TRBD2 covers 10 bases. This CDR3 spans 15 amino acids. V dropped 2 bases and J dropped 5; count of bases not matched to a gene: 4. CDR1 is LGHDT and CDR2 is YNNKEL in the germline V gene (reference sequence). The CDR3 region has the DNA TGTGCCAGCAGCCAATCGAGCGGGAGGGAAGATACGCAGTATTTT. Translated: CASSQSSGREDTQYF.

The chain is built from TRBV19 and TRBJ1-2, with TRBD1 as a possible D gene (6 bases). This CDR3 comprises 13 residues. Germline V CDR1 and CDR2: LNHDA, SQIVND (reference sequence). Trimming pared 3 bases from V and 8 bases from J, leaving 13 bases between. CDR3 DNA sequence: TGTGCCAGTAGTATGGGGGGGGCGCCCGGCTACACCTTC. This sequence encodes CASSMGGAPGYTF.

The chain carries TRBV12-3 or TRBV12-4 and TRBJ2-3, with D possibly matching TRBD2 (6 bases). The CDR3 covers 10 residues. The V end was cut by 8 bases, the J end by 7 bases, with 7 bases between. CDR3: CASGTYTQYF. CDR3 in DNA: TGTGCCAGCGGGACTTATACGCAGTATTTT.

This clone was recorded once. The chain is built from TRBV6-5 and TRBJ1-1; D gene unclear. The CDR3 loop spans 12 amino acids. Germline CDR1 MNHEY, CDR2 SVGAGI. Trimming removed 0 bases at V and 11 bases at J, with 10 bases between. The CDR3 DNA follows: TGTGCCAGCAGTTACTCGAATACAGTCGCTTTCTTT. It translates to CASSYSNTVAFF.